This entry features one T cell receptor beta chain sequence. Its recognized antigen is unknown. Per-base quality was not reported, and no clone a single base away is much larger than it. The collaborating institutions used their own protocols to collect whole blood in K2EDTA tubes. For TCRbeta analysis, collaborator samples were shipped as frozen whole blood, as isolated PBMCs, or as DNA extracted from either sample type. The data are from a study of blood T cell repertoires in COVID-19 (dated by TCRdb to the early 2020s). Regarding the study in general: Samples covering the acute and convalescent phases of COVID-19 were provided by collaborators in the United States, Italy and Spain. The material from the prospective study consisted of cDNA or gDNA derived from T cells, B-cell-depleted T cells, or PBMCs. The dataset comprised deeply sampled blood TCRbeta repertoires from subjects exposed to, actively infected with, or recovered from COVID-19. The repertoires were made available in a free public database intended to serve as a resource for research on the immune response to SARS-CoV-2. Samples were obtained from the ongoing ImmuneRACE study (first 160 participants) and from 1,000 to 1,500 subjects provided by 6 global collaborators. Sample metadata almost always included a de-identified subject ID, COVID-19 status, age in years and sex. Where available, HLA class I and class II types were taken from metadata supplied by the sample provider and were not determined by assay-based typing. Broader findings and caveats from the paper: The amount of clinical and demographic metadata varied by source and participant and was provided uncurated.

TCRbeta CDR3 regions were amplified from genomic DNA using the immunoSEQ Assay, a bias-controlled multiplex PCR. Processing in the source paper ran as follows. Within the assay, amplification of reference gene primers was used to estimate how many nucleated cells each sample contained. To quantify the absolute abundance of each unique TCRbeta CDR3 rearrangement, sequence reads were collapsed and filtered. Productive Simpson clonality was computed per sample as the square root of Simpson's diversity index over productive rearrangements. TCRdb obtained this table from immuneACCESS and retained in-frame rearrangements with V and J assigned. These tables miss some clones; where compared with another copy, unresolved V genes account for less than half of the shortfall, and the remainder is unexplained. Clonal size and the V and J genes are those of that table, whereas D and trimming came from the DNA. For this sample the table gives 87,000 or so clones, of which roughly 84% were detected only once. The ten most abundant clones make up roughly 4.5% of the sample.

The source of this sequence is a woman of 80 years or more with acute or convalescent COVID-19. What was sequenced was peripheral blood.

The DNA is as follows: TGTGCCAGCAGCTTACAGTACGACCTAGCGGGGGCCTCACTAGGCATTCAGTACTTC. It encodes CASSLQYDLAGASLGIQYF. The rearrangement joined TRBV7-2 to TRBJ2-4; 10 junctional bases match TRBD2. From the germline V gene, CDR1 is SGHTA and CDR2 is FQGNSA. V is pruned by 2 bases and J by 9 bases, leaving 19 bases of the junction without a gene match. Inclusive of the bounding cysteine and phenylalanine, the CDR3 is 19 residues long. Only CDR3 DNA remains: 57 bases, in frame from the first base. The full variable domain, completed from the reference TRBV7-2 and TRBJ2-4 proteins outside the CDR3, reads GAGVSQSPSNKVTEKGKDVELRCDPISGHTALYWYRQSLGQGLEFLIYFQGNSAPDKSGLPSDRFSAERTGGSVSTLTIQRTQQEDSAVYLCASSLQYDLAGASLGIQYFGAGTRLSVL.